The next 7 T cell receptor beta chains were all read from a single sample in a study of blood T cell repertoires in COVID-19. Here immunoSEQ multiplex PCR was the method, and the copy in TCRdb shows in-frame clones only, minus some. The profile shows 350,000 to 450,000 clones, 89% of them singletons. The sample consisted of PBMCs or T cells enriched from blood (not recorded which). The receptors stem from a young woman who had recovered from COVID-19.

As to this clone: Other DNA sequences in the same sample also yield this CDR3. This chain connects TRBV29-1 to TRBJ1-1, with a weak D call TRBD1 (6 bases). CDR1 is SQVTM, CDR2 ANQGSEA, per germline. CDR3 length: 11 residues. Trimming removed 1 base at V and 7 bases at J, with 7 bases between. The CDR3 region is CSVEGRGEAFF. DNA for the CDR3: TGCAGCGTTGAAGGCAGGGGTGAAGCTTTCTTT.

The V and J genes are TRBV6-5 and TRBJ2-7, with a possible D match to TRBD1 (5 bases). The germline V gene encodes CDR1 MNHEY and CDR2 SVGAGI. The CDR3 totals 14 residues. V dropped 0 bases and J dropped 5 bases, with 11 bases sitting between them. The CDR3 DNA follows: TGTGCCAGCAGTTACTCGTCGTTAGGGGACGAGCAGTACTTC. This gives the protein CASSYSSLGDEQYF.

CDR3 in amino acids: CASSEGTGNSPLHF. The DNA for the CDR3 is TGCGCCAGCAGCGAGGGAACCGGTAATTCACCCCTCCACTTT. The V and J genes are TRBV5-1 and TRBJ1-6; D is unresolved. Germline-derived CDR1 and CDR2 are SGHRS and YFSETQ. The CDR3 loop spans 14 amino acids. The ends were cut back, 4 bases at V and 6 bases at J, with 11 bases in the middle.

The chain links TRBV11-2 to TRBJ2-1, with 8 nucleotides matching TRBD1. This CDR3 region has 18 residues. In germline, CDR1 is SGHAT, CDR2 FQNNGV. With 2 bases clipped from V and 0 bases from J, the junction kept 9 bases outside the gene matches. CDR3 in amino acids: CASSLRTGKTSSYNEQFF. Here the CDR3 DNA reads TGTGCCAGCAGCTTACGGACAGGGAAGACAAGCTCCTACAATGAGCAGTTCTTC.

The chain uses TRBV7-3 and TRBJ1-2, with 7 bases lining up with TRBD1. Germline V gives CDR1 SGHTA, CDR2 FQGTGA. This CDR3 contains 16 residues. V lost 5 bases, J lost 4 bases, and 13 bases stayed unmatched. Written as DNA, the CDR3 is TGTGCCAGCAGCCAAAAGACAGGGCAAGCCCCCTATGGCTACACCTTC. Amino acid sequence: CASSQKTGQAPYGYTF.

The rearrangement uses TRBV7-2 and TRBJ1-2; D unresolved. This CDR3 region has 15 residues. Germline V gives CDR1 SGHTA, CDR2 FQGNSA. V was shortened by 5 bases and J by 8 bases, with 21 bases between the two germline ends. DNA of the CDR3: TGTGCCAGCAGCCTATGGGCCGGGGAGGAGGTAGGCTACACCTTC. It specifies CASSLWAGEEVGYTF.

The V and J genes are TRBV24-1 and TRBJ1-2; tentative D call: TRBD1 (6 bases). V was cut by 4 bases and J by 3 bases, with 14 bases left in between. Germline CDR1 is KGHDR and CDR2 is SFDVKD. The CDR3 is 15 amino acids. This CDR3 reads CATSDTSGEDYGYTF. The CDR3 DNA follows: TGTGCCACCAGTGACACGTCAGGGGAAGACTATGGCTACACCTTC.